This T cell receptor beta chain was recovered during a study of blood T cell repertoires in COVID-19. CDR3 length: 18 amino acids. Germline values: CDR1 SGHTA, CDR2 FQGTGA. V shed 6 bases and J 1 base; nucleotides not matched to a gene: 8. Sequencing used immunoSEQ multiplex PCR; TCRdb keeps in-frame clones, though not all of them. The sample yields 350,000 or so clones, 85% to 90% seen once. V is TRBV7-3 and J is TRBJ2-3, with 15 bases identical to TRBD2. Sequencing input: PBMCs or T cells enriched from blood (not recorded which). This TCR came from a woman aged 25 to 39 who had been exposed to COVID-19. CDR3 in DNA: TGTGCCAGCAGTACAGGACTAGCGGGAGGGCCTCGCACAGATACGCAGTATTTT. Translated: CASSTGLAGGPRTDTQYF.